This T cell receptor beta chain was found in a study of shared clonotypes between healthy human individuals. Naive CD8 cells lacked CD45RO and underwent positive selection for CCR7, leaving out terminally differentiated effector memory CD45RA+ cells. Using immunoSEQ multiplex PCR, the repertoire was profiled, and TCRdb retains in-frame clones only, with some absent. This sample has around 2.1 million clones, with 90% to 95% found just once. Germline values: CDR1 SEHNR, CDR2 FQNEAQ (reference sequence). V shed 4 bases and J 5 bases; nucleotides not matched to a gene: 9. The CDR3 is 15 residues long. This TCR was recovered from a man younger than 35 in good health. Some clones in this sample may be carry-over from other donors' samples. The rearrangement joins TRBV7-9 to TRBJ2-5; 8 nucleotides match TRBD2. Sequencing was done on a sample of naive CD8+ T cells from PBMCs. CDR3 loop: CASSSRVRGGETQYF. Written as DNA, the CDR3 is TGTGCCAGCAGCTCCCGGGTTCGCGGGGGGGAGACCCAGTACTTC.